This T cell receptor (beta chain) is drawn from a study of shared clonotypes between healthy human individuals. This table comes from immunoSEQ multiplex PCR, and its TCRdb copy is limited to in-frame clones, with some not included. The table includes 2 million to 2.5 million clones, nearly 97% detected once. Germline values: CDR1 SEHNR, CDR2 FQNEAQ (reference sequence). The CDR3 runs 14 residues. Trimming pared 0 bases from V and 2 bases from J, leaving 7 bases between. The sequenced sample was naive CD4+ T cells sorted from blood. Subset noted: CD45RA+ positively selected. The source of this sequence is a man in his late teens or twenties in good health. The rearrangement links TRBV7-9 to TRBJ1-2; D is uncertain. The CDR3 DNA follows: TGTGCCAGCAGCTTAGCGGTCAGGAACTATGGCTACACCTTC. Encoded protein: CASSLAVRNYGYTF. Combining the CDR3 with reference TRBV7-9 and TRBJ1-2 gives the whole variable domain DTGVSQNPRHKITKRGQNVTFRCDPISEHNRLYWYRQTLGQGPEFLTYFQNEAQLEKSRLLSDRFSAERPKGSFSTLEIQRTEQGDSAMYLCASSLAVRNYGYTFGSGTRLTVV.